The following is a T cell receptor beta chain sequence with its context. Antigen specificity is unknown. Assay used: immunoSEQ multiplex PCR; TCRdb lists only in-frame clones, some missing. This table holds some 140,000 clones, about 88% found once. V lost 3 bases and J 1 base, leaving 14 bases between the germline ends. The CDR3 covers 16 residues. The V gene's germline CDR1 is SGHDT and CDR2 YYEEEE. This entry belongs to a study of cytomegalovirus exposure and HLA in healthy donors. Study results and caveats: The authors listed around 150 TCR beta chains as cytomegalovirus-associated.

This clonotype was obtained from a young man in good health and CMV-seropositive. Sample: PBMCs. The chain employs TRBV5-6 and TRBJ2-4; weak D call: TRBD1 (6 bases). Written as DNA, the CDR3 is TGTGCCAGCAGCTACGGGGCAACAGGGGCCAAAAACATTCAGTACTTC. Translation: CASSYGATGAKNIQYF.